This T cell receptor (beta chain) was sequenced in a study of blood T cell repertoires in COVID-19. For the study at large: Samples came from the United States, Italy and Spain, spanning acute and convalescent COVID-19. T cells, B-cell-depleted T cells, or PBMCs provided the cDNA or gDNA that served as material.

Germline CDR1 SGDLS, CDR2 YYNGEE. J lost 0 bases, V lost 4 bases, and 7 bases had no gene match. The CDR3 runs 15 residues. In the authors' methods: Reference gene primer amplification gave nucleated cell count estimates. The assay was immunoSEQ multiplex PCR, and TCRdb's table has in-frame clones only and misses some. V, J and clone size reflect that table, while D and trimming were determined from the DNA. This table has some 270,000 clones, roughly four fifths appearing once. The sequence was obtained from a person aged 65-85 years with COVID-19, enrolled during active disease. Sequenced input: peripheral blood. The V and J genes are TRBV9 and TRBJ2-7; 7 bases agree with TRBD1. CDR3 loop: CASSTQDRSSYEQYF. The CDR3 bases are TGTGCCAGCAGCACACAGGACAGGTCCTCCTACGAGCAGTACTTC.